The rows below give T cell receptor beta chains drawn from one sample of a study of blood T cells in healthy people across ages. TCRdb ran MiXCR on the 5' RACE reads and lists one entry per CDR3 protein. The repertoire holds roughly 830,000 distinct CDR3 sequences, with about 62% as singletons. The sequenced sample was blood. The receptors originated from a man younger than 40 in good health. CDR3s include the opening cysteine and the closing phenylalanine or tryptophan. D genes are given only for firm matches. Size values are once, few and many counts, or a class for expanded clones, and some rows have none.

size: once; V: TRBV7-8; D: TRBD1; J: TRBJ1-2; CDR3: CASSPGTGAGYTF; DNA: TGTGCCAGCAGCCCCGGGACAGGGGCCGGCTACACCTTC
size: .; V: TRBV11-2; D: .; J: TRBJ2-1; CDR3: CASSSSPTKQFF; DNA: TGTGCCAGCAGCTCCTCCCCCACCAAGCAGTTCTTC
size: .; V: TRBV7-8; D: TRBD1; J: TRBJ2-6; CDR3: CASSPEGAVLFSGANVLTF; DNA: TGTGCCAGCAGCCCCGAGGGGGCAGTTCTCTTCTCTGGGGCCAACGTCCTGACTTTC
size: once; V: TRBV29-1; D: .; J: TRBJ1-1; CDR3: CSVGGMDGNTEAFF; DNA: TGCAGCGTTGGGGGGATGGACGGAAACACTGAAGCTTTCTTT
size: few; V: TRBV15; D: TRBD1; J: TRBJ2-5; CDR3: CATSRDRGYQETQYF; DNA: TGTGCCACCAGCAGGGACAGGGGGTACCAAGAGACCCAGTACTTC
size: .; V: TRBV5-1; D: .; J: TRBJ2-1; CDR3: CASSRSYSYNEQFF; DNA: TGCGCCAGCAGCCGCAGTTACTCCTACAATGAGCAGTTCTTC
size: .; V: TRBV12-3/TRBV12-4; D: TRBD1; J: TRBJ2-2; CDR3: CASSPGTGISGELFF; DNA: TGTGCCAGCAGTCCGGGGACAGGGATATCCGGGGAGCTGTTTTTT
size: .; V: TRBV10-3; D: .; J: TRBJ1-2; CDR3: CAISGRDPGYTF; DNA: TGTGCCATCAGTGGTAGGGACCCCGGCTACACCTTC
size: .; V: TRBV29-1; D: TRBD1; J: TRBJ2-7; CDR3: CSVVGAGGWREQYF; DNA: TGCAGCGTTGTGGGGGCAGGGGGCTGGAGGGAGCAGTACTTC
size: .; V: TRBV7-3; D: .; J: TRBJ2-2; CDR3: CASSLQHAGELFF; DNA: TGTGCCAGCAGCTTACAGCACGCCGGGGAGCTGTTTTTT
size: .; V: TRBV21-1; D: .; J: TRBJ1-4; CDR3: CASSKGKEGEYEKLFF; DNA: TGTGCCAGCAGCAAAGGGAAGGAAGGGGAGTATGAAAAACTGTTTTTT
size: .; V: TRBV9; D: .; J: TRBJ2-7; CDR3: CASSVGPGSYEQYF; DNA: TGTGCCAGCAGCGTAGGGCCAGGGTCCTACGAGCAGTACTTC
size: .; V: TRBV7-2; D: TRBD2; J: TRBJ2-1; CDR3: CASSLIGQQSGGYNEQFF; DNA: TGTGCCAGCAGCTTAATCGGTCAGCAGAGCGGGGGTTACAATGAGCAGTTCTTC
size: .; V: TRBV20-1; D: .; J: TRBJ2-5; CDR3: CSARNGDDETQYF; DNA: TGCAGTGCTAGGAACGGGGACGATGAGACCCAGTACTTC
size: .; V: TRBV6-1; D: .; J: TRBJ2-5; CDR3: CASSGSWTQYF; DNA: TGTGCCAGCAGCGGCAGTTGGACCCAGTACTTC
size: .; V: TRBV27; D: .; J: TRBJ1-5; CDR3: CASRERGSNQPQHF; DNA: TGTGCCAGCAGGGAGAGGGGAAGCAATCAGCCCCAGCATTTT
size: .; V: TRBV6-6; D: .; J: TRBJ2-1; CDR3: CASSYPNEDEQFF; DNA: TGTGCCAGCAGTTACCCCAATGAGGATGAGCAGTTCTTC
size: .; V: TRBV6-6; D: .; J: TRBJ2-5; CDR3: CASSGRQDIQETQYF; DNA: TGTGCCAGCTCGGGGAGACAGGATATACAAGAGACCCAGTACTTC
size: .; V: TRBV3-1; D: TRBD1; J: TRBJ1-2; CDR3: CASSQEVGDRGRVDYGYTF; DNA: TGTGCCAGCAGCCAAGAGGTAGGGGACAGGGGGCGCGTAGACTATGGCTACACCTTC
size: .; V: TRBV7-9; D: .; J: TRBJ1-2; CDR3: CASSLARFGWAHYGYTF; DNA: TGTGCCAGCAGCTTAGCCCGCTTTGGATGGGCTCACTATGGCTACACCTTC
size: few; V: TRBV5-1; D: .; J: TRBJ2-6; CDR3: CASSPLISSGANVLTF; DNA: TGCGCCAGCAGCCCCCTGATAAGCTCTGGGGCCAACGTCCTGACTTTC
size: few; V: TRBV29-1; D: .; J: TRBJ2-7; CDR3: CSVLYSYEQYF; DNA: TGCAGCGTTCTTTACAGCTACGAGCAGTACTTC
size: .; V: TRBV28; D: TRBD2; J: TRBJ2-3; CDR3: CASRLAGGIDTQYF; DNA: TGTGCCAGCAGACTAGCGGGGGGCATAGATACGCAGTATTTT
size: few; V: TRBV7-3; D: .; J: TRBJ2-7; CDR3: CASSPRTGQYF; DNA: TGTGCCAGCAGCCCGCGGACGGGGCAGTACTTC